A single sample is the source of the 26 T cell receptor beta chains below, sequenced in a study of OX40 agonist ivuxolimab in advanced cancers. Profiling relied on immunoSEQ multiplex PCR, and the TCRdb table lists in-frame clones only, not all of them. This sample has around 62,000 clones, with over 75% found just once. The sample consisted of CD4+ or CD8+ T cells sorted from blood, taken in a trial of the OX40 agonist ivuxolimab. Receptors originate from an adult with an advanced solid tumor such as melanoma, head and neck, liver or kidney cancer.

Regarding this clone: The same CDR3 can be traced to other DNA sequences in this sample. The chain couples TRBV5-6 to TRBJ2-7; the match to TRBD1 covers 8 bases. This CDR3 has 14 residues. CDR1 is SGHDT, CDR2 YYEEEE, per germline. J lost 1 base, V lost 4 bases, and 4 bases had no gene match. The CDR3 nucleotides are TGTGCCAGCAGCCCGTGGACAGGGTCCTACGAGCAGTACTTC. This sequence encodes CASSPWTGSYEQYF.

The chain links TRBV5-1 to TRBJ2-5, with D perhaps matching TRBD2 (6 bases). The length of the CDR3 is 15 residues. V gave up 4 bases and J gave up 6 bases, with 19 bases separating them. CDR1 and CDR2 from the germline V gene are SGHRS and YFSETQ. DNA for the CDR3: TGCGCCAGCAGCCCCCCGGGGGTCCACGAGAAGACCCAGTACTTC. Its protein is CASSPPGVHEKTQYF.

This sequence joins TRBV5-4 and TRBJ2-7; D gene unclear. Trimming took 0 bases from V and 2 from J, leaving 15 bases between them. The germline V gene encodes CDR1 SGHNT and CDR2 YYREEE (reference sequence). The CDR3 sequence is 16 residues long. The CDR3 sequence is CASSLDGSGSTYEQYF. Written as DNA, the CDR3 is TGTGCCAGCAGCTTGGATGGTAGTGGGTCGACCTACGAGCAGTACTTC.

CDR3 region: CASEKGLAGTGELFF. The CDR3 DNA follows: TGTGCCAGCGAGAAGGGCCTAGCGGGGACCGGGGAGCTGTTTTTT. The chain recombines TRBV19 with TRBJ2-2; 9 bases fit TRBD2. The junction had 10 bases not matched to a gene; V was cut back by 9 bases and J by 5 bases. The germline gives CDR1 LNHDA, CDR2 SQIVND (reference sequence). The CDR3 covers 15 residues.

The J gene is TRBJ1-6, the V gene TRBV4-1; no clear D gene. The germline CDR1 and CDR2 sequences are MGHRA and YSYEKL. The CDR3 runs to 16 residues. Trimming removed 3 bases at V and 0 bases at J, with 9 bases between. In DNA, the CDR3 is TGCGCCAGCAGCCAGGCCACGAGCTCCTATAATTCACCCCTCCACTTT. Its translation: CASSQATSSYNSPLHF.

The chain couples TRBV21-1 to TRBJ2-7; TRBD2 is taken as the D call from the table, unchecked against the DNA. TRBV21-1 has pseudogene status. This CDR3 spans 15 amino acids. Here the CDR3 DNA reads TGTGCCAGCAGCAAAGGGCCGCCCGCGGCCTACGAGCAGTACTTC. As protein: CASSKGPPAAYEQYF.

The V and J genes are TRBV7-2 and TRBJ1-2; the D is unclear. Per the germline V gene, CDR1 is SGHTA and CDR2 is FQGNSA. The CDR3 extends over 14 amino acids. The germline V and J ends were trimmed by 0 bases and 2 bases, with 7 bases remaining between them. The CDR3 bases are TGTGCCAGCAGCTTAGCTAGTCTGAACTATGGCTACACCTTC. It is translated as CASSLASLNYGYTF. Variable domain in full (rest from reference TRBV7-2 and TRBJ1-2): GAGVSQSPSNKVTEKGKDVELRCDPISGHTALYWYRQSLGQGLEFLIYFQGNSAPDKSGLPSDRFSAERTGGSVSTLTIQRTQQEDSAVYLCASSLASLNYGYTFGSGTRLTVV.

This chain joins TRBV5-5 and TRBJ1-2; 8 bases line up with TRBD1. The CDR3 covers 17 residues. Per germline, CDR1 SGHKS and CDR2 YYEKEE (reference sequence). V shed 4 bases and J 3 bases; nucleotides not matched to a gene: 14. CDR3 loop: CASSRPPGRGLYYGYTF. The CDR3 DNA reads TGTGCCAGCAGCCGACCCCCCGGCAGGGGGCTTTACTATGGCTACACCTTC.

The chain joins TRBV2 to TRBJ1-4; D is perhaps TRBD1 (5 bases). Trimming took off 2 bases at V and 8 bases at J, with 12 bases between the two ends. This CDR3 is 14 amino acids long. Germline loops: CDR1 SNHLY, CDR2 FYNNEI. The CDR3 coding sequence is TGTGCCAGCAGTGAATGGGGGGAGGGAGAAAAACTGTTTTTT. This translates into CASSEWGEGEKLFF.

The genes are TRBV19 and TRBJ2-1, with no clear D. The CDR3 runs 19 residues. Germline values: CDR1 LNHDA, CDR2 SQIVND (reference sequence). With 3 bases removed from V and 4 bases from J, the gap between germline ends came to 25 bases. CDR3 coding DNA: TGTGCCAGTAGTATTCGAACATCAGCCTTCTCTACGGCGTACAATGAGCAGTTCTTC. This translates into CASSIRTSAFSTAYNEQFF.

The chain links TRBV6-1 to TRBJ1-2; no clear D gene. Germline V gene sequence: CDR1 MNHNS, CDR2 SASEGT. This CDR3 is 14 amino acids long. V was trimmed by 6 bases and J by 4 bases, leaving 15 bases between them. The CDR3 region has the DNA TGTGCCAGCAGCCGGCCCCCAGAATTCTATGGCTACACCTTC. This translates into CASSRPPEFYGYTF.

The gene calls are TRBV11-2 and TRBJ1-2, with TRBD1 as a possible D gene (5 bases). Germline V gene sequence: CDR1 SGHAT, CDR2 FQNNGV. The V gene lost 5 bases and the J gene lost 4 bases, with 14 bases spanning the gap. This CDR3 region has 14 residues. The CDR3 spells CASSPRGRGYGYTF. CDR3 DNA sequence: TGTGCCAGCAGCCCCCGGGGCAGAGGCTATGGCTACACCTTC.

The chain has TRBV21-1 and TRBJ1-1. TRBV21-1 is a listed pseudogene. The CDR3 sequence is 15 residues long. The CDR3 here is CASSTPDRGRTEAFF. The CDR3 nucleotides read TGTGCCAGCAGCACTCCCGACCGGGGGCGCACTGAAGCTTTCTTT.

The rearrangement links TRBV5-5 to TRBJ2-7; D gene unclear. This CDR3 spans 12 amino acids. Germline V CDR1 and CDR2: SGHKS, YYEKEE (reference sequence). Deletions cut 2 bases from V and 6 bases from J, with 9 bases between. The CDR3 spells CASSFHFGEQYF. The CDR3 DNA is TGTGCCAGCAGCTTTCATTTCGGCGAGCAGTACTTC.

The chain recombines TRBV10-3 with TRBJ1-2; 11 bases are a match to TRBD1. The trim removed 7 bases at V and 8 bases at J, leaving 9 bases unmatched. This CDR3 contains 14 residues. CDR1 and CDR2 from the germline V gene are ENHRY and SYGVKD. The CDR3 reads CAITGTGGLDGYTF. The CDR3 DNA sequence: TGTGCCATCACCGGGACAGGGGGGTTAGACGGCTACACCTTC.

The chain uses TRBV11-2 and TRBJ2-7; 8 bases align to TRBD1. The germline V gene has CDR1 SGHAT and CDR2 FQNNGV. The J segment lost 1 base and the V segment lost 5 bases, leaving 4 bases of the junction unmatched. The CDR3 runs to 14 residues. The CDR3 spells CASSMDRDSYEQYF. The CDR3 DNA reads as TGTGCCAGCAGCATGGACAGGGATTCCTACGAGCAGTACTTC.

J is TRBJ1-6 and V is TRBV2, with TRBD1 matching over 7 bases. The CDR3 totals 15 residues. V shed 8 bases and J 10 bases; nucleotides not matched to a gene: 14. Germline lookup yields CDR1 SNHLY and CDR2 FYNNEI. CDR3 loop: CASWTGKTAGSPLHF. DNA of the CDR3: TGTGCCAGCTGGACAGGAAAAACCGCGGGGTCACCCCTCCACTTT.

This rearrangement joins TRBV29-1 to TRBJ1-2; TRBD1 matches 10 bases. V dropped 6 bases and J dropped 8; count of bases not matched to a gene: 9. This CDR3 contains 13 residues. Germline loops: CDR1 SQVTM, CDR2 ANQGSEA. The CDR3 sequence: CSVLPGQGRGYTF. As DNA, the CDR3 is TGCAGCGTCCTACCGGGACAGGGGAGAGGCTACACCTTC.

This chain links TRBV19 with TRBJ1-5, with TRBD1 identical over 9 bases. CDR1 and CDR2 (germline): LNHDA, SQIVND (reference sequence). With V trimmed by 9 bases and J by 3 bases, 6 bases remained unmatched. This CDR3 contains 14 residues. The CDR3 nucleotides are TGTGCCAGCAGGCGGGACAGGGCCAATCAGCCCCAGCATTTT. Encoded protein: CASRRDRANQPQHF.

V is TRBV5-4 and J is TRBJ2-7; D possibly corresponds to TRBD1 (5 bases). Trimming took off 0 bases at V and 0 bases at J, with 13 bases between the two ends. The CDR3 has 16 residues. In germline, CDR1 is SGHNT, CDR2 YYREEE (reference sequence). The chain's CDR3 is CASSLASSGISYEQYF. As DNA, the CDR3 is TGTGCCAGCAGCTTGGCATCGTCAGGGATCTCCTACGAGCAGTACTTC.

The V call is TRBV7-2, the J call TRBJ2-2, with D perhaps being TRBD1 or TRBD2 (5 bases each). The V end was cut by 3 bases, the J end by 0 bases, with 14 bases between. The CDR3 is 17 residues long. CDR1 is SGHTA and CDR2 is FQGNSA in the germline V gene. The CDR3 region has the DNA TGTGCCAGCAGCTTCAAGGTCGGGACCGCGAACACCGGGGAGCTGTTTTTT. Translation gives CASSFKVGTANTGELFF.

V gene TRBV6-5 combines with J gene TRBJ1-1, with TRBD1 matching over 9 bases. Germline V CDR1 and CDR2: MNHEY, SVGAGI. The V and J ends lost 6 bases and 4 bases, in that order; junction bases with no gene match: 3. The CDR3 spans 13 residues. This chain's CDR3 is CASRQGAFTEAFF. CDR3 DNA: TGTGCCAGCAGACAGGGGGCGTTCACTGAAGCTTTCTTT.

The J gene is TRBJ2-7, the V gene TRBV2, with 8 bases matching TRBD1. CDR1 SNHLY and CDR2 FYNNEI come from the germline V gene. The length of the CDR3 is 14 residues. Trimming at V came to 6 bases and at J to 6 bases, leaving 10 bases not matched to a gene. The CDR3 nucleotides read TGTGCCAGCAGGCGGACAGGGAGTCGTGTCGAGCAGTACTTC. It translates to CASRRTGSRVEQYF. The full variable domain, in which reference TRBV2 and TRBJ2-7 provide the parts outside the CDR3, is EPEVTQTPSHQVTQMGQEVILRCVPISNHLYFYWYRQILGQKVEFLVSFYNNEISEKSEIFDDQFSVERPDGSNFTLKIRSTKLEDSAMYFCASRRTGSRVEQYFGPGTRLTVT.

V and J are TRBV7-2 and TRBJ1-5; D call uncertain. Germline CDR1 SGHTA, CDR2 FQGNSA. The CDR3 sequence is 12 residues long. Trimming pared 6 bases from V and 9 bases from J, leaving 12 bases between. The CDR3 DNA sequence: TGTGCCAGCAGAGGGATCTCAGGGCCCCAGCATTTT. Protein product: CASRGISGPQHF. Together with reference TRBV7-2 and TRBJ1-5, the CDR3 gives the full variable domain: GAGVSQSPSNKVTEKGKDVELRCDPISGHTALYWYRQSLGQGLEFLIYFQGNSAPDKSGLPSDRFSAERTGGSVSTLTIQRTQQEDSAVYLCASRGISGPQHFGDGTRLSIL.

This rearrangement joins TRBV2 to TRBJ2-1; 8 bases fit TRBD2. The CDR3 covers 13 residues. J lost 5 bases, V lost 8 bases, and 5 bases had no gene match. The germline V gene has CDR1 SNHLY and CDR2 FYNNEI. CDR3 bases: TGTGCCAGCGGCGGGGGGATGAACAATGAGCAGTTCTTC. It translates to CASGGGMNNEQFF.

As for this clone: Mismatch with germline at one junction end may stem from a read error. The same CDR3 arises from other DNA sequences in this sample as well. The CDR3 coding sequence is TGCGCCAGCAGCCGGGACACGAACTACGGCTACACCTTC. Translating it yields CASSRDTNYGYTF. V usage is TRBV5-1 and J usage is TRBJ1-2; maybe TRBD1 (6 bases). The germline V gene encodes CDR1 SGHRS and CDR2 YFSETQ. There are 13 residues in the CDR3.